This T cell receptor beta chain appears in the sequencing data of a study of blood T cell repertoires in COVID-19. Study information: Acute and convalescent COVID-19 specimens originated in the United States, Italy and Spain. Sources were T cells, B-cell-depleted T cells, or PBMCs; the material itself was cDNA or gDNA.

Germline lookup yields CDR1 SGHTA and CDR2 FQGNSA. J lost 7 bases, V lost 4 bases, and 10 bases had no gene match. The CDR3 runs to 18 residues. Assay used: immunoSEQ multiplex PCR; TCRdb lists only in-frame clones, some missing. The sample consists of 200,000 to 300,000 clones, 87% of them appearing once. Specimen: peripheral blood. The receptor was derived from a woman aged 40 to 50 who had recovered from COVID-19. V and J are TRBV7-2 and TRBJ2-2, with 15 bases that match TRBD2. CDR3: CASSSTGLAGGRDGELFF. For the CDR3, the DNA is TGTGCCAGCAGCTCCACGGGACTAGCGGGGGGCCGTGACGGGGAGCTGTTTTTT.